This TCR beta chain was retrieved from a study of blood T cell repertoires in COVID-19. Per germline, CDR1 SGHRS and CDR2 YFSETQ. V lost 4 bases and J lost 3, with 10 bases in between. CDR3 length: 13 amino acids. TCRdb's copy holds only in-frame clones and misses some; the assay was immunoSEQ multiplex PCR. The sample holds 200,000 to 300,000 clones; about 85% are singletons and the top ten take around 8%. Specimen: peripheral blood. V and J are TRBV5-1 and TRBJ1-2; unclear D gene. The source of this sequence is a woman older than 75 with acute or convalescent COVID-19. CDR3 coding DNA: TGCGCCAGCAGCCCCCGGGAATACTATGGCTACACCTTC. Encoded protein: CASSPREYYGYTF.